This T cell receptor beta chain was sequenced for a study of blood T cell repertoires in COVID-19. Turning to the study itself: The study drew acute and convalescent COVID-19 samples from the United States, Italy and Spain. The cDNA or gDNA used as material had been derived from T cells, B-cell-depleted T cells, or PBMCs.

This CDR3 contains 12 residues. Germline CDR1 and CDR2: LNHDA and SQIVND (reference sequence). Losses at the gene ends were 10 bases for V and 4 bases for J; bases not matched to a gene: 5. Authors' analysis steps: How many nucleated cells were present was estimated from reference gene primer amplification. The data were produced by immunoSEQ multiplex PCR, yet TCRdb's version contains in-frame clones alone and is incomplete. V, J and clone size are taken as reported in that table, and D and trimming were inferred from the DNA itself. The sample has about 70,000 clones; about nine tenths are singletons.

V is TRBV19 and J is TRBJ1-1, with TRBD1 identical over 8 bases. The sample comprised peripheral blood. This clonotype originated in a woman younger than 35 with acute or convalescent COVID-19. CDR3 DNA: TGTGCCACTAGAACAGGGGGCACTGAAGCTTTCTTT. This sequence encodes CATRTGGTEAFF.